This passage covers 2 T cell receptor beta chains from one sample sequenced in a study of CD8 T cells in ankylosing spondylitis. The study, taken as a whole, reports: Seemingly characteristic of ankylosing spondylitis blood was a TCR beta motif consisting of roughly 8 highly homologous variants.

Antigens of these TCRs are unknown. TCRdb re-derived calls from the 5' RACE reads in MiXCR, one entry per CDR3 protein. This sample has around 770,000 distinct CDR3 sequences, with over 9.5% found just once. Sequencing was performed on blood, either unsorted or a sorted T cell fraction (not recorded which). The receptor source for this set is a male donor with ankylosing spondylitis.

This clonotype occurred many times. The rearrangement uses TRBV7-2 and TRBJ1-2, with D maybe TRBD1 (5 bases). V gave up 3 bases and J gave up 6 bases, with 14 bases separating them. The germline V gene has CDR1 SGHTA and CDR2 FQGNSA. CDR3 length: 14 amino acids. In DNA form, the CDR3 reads TGTGCCAGCAGCTTTCTGGGACGGGTAGATGGCTACACCTTC. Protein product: CASSFLGRVDGYTF.

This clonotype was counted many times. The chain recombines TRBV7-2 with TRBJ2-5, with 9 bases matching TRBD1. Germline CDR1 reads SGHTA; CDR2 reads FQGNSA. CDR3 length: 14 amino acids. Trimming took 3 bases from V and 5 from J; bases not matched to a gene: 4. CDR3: CASSFNRGRETQYF. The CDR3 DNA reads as TGTGCCAGCAGCTTTAACAGGGGGCGGGAGACCCAGTACTTC.